The rows below give T cell receptor beta chains drawn from one sample of a study of graft-versus-host responses after intestinal transplantation. Their specific antigens are unknown. TCRdb keeps only in-frame clones here, not all; method: immunoSEQ multiplex PCR. In the table there are over 85,000 clones, around 92% of which are singletons. Source: unstimulated CD4+ T cells sorted from spleen or lymph node cells, taken before transplant. These TCRs come from a human donor who was the organ donor for an intestinal transplant. CDR3s include the opening cysteine and the closing phenylalanine or tryptophan. Each record gives: J gene, D gene, V gene, clone size, CDR3 protein, CDR3 DNA. D genes are given only for firm matches. Rows give clone size only sometimes, using once, few, many, or a class for an expanded clone.

>TRBJ2-2|TRBD2|TRBV18|.
CASSPTSRDTGELFF
TGTGCCAGCTCACCGACTAGCAGAGACACCGGGGAGCTGTTTTTT
>TRBJ2-7|.|TRBV9|.
CASSVGQGLGEQYF
TGTGCCAGCAGCGTAGGGCAGGGACTGGGCGAGCAGTACTTC
>TRBJ2-7|TRBD1|TRBV7-3|.
CASSRTGGYEQYF
TGTGCCAGCAGCCGGACAGGGGGCTACGAGCAGTACTTC
>TRBJ1-2|.|TRBV29-1|.
CSVGQNYGYTF
TGCAGCGTTGGACAGAACTATGGCTACACCTTC
>TRBJ2-3|TRBD2|TRBV4-1|.
CASSQDGLAGGTDTQYF
TGCGCCAGCAGCCAAGATGGACTAGCGGGGGGCACAGATACGCAGTATTTT
>TRBJ2-7|TRBD2|TRBV11-2|.
CASSRGGGSYEQYF
TGTGCCAGCAGCCGCGGGGGGGGATCTTACGAGCAGTACTTC
>TRBJ2-7|.|TRBV4-1|.
CASSRVGTSYEQYF
TGCGCCAGCAGCAGGGTAGGGACTTCCTACGAGCAGTACTTC
>TRBJ2-1|TRBD2|TRBV5-1|.
CASSSTSPPPGLAGGGYNEQFF
TGCGCCAGCAGCTCGACCTCCCCGCCGCCGGGACTAGCGGGGGGAGGTTACAATGAGCAGTTCTTC
>TRBJ2-3|.|TRBV7-2|.
CASLRWGFHTQYF
TGTGCCAGTCTCCGATGGGGCTTCCATACGCAGTATTTT
>TRBJ1-2|TRBD1|TRBV10-3|.
CAISEGRGRGYYGYTF
TGTGCCATCAGTGAAGGCAGGGGGCGCGGGTACTATGGCTACACCTTC
>TRBJ1-4|TRBD1|TRBV11-2|.
CASSLWTGAASTNEKLFF
TGTGCCAGCAGCCTATGGACAGGGGCCGCTTCAACTAATGAAAAACTGTTTTTT
>TRBJ1-2|.|TRBV29-1|.
CSVRFSLQGYTF
TGCAGCGTAAGGTTTTCATTACAGGGCTACACCTTC
>TRBJ2-5|TRBD2|TRBV7-8|.
CASSPGGLWETQYF
TGTGCCAGCAGCCCGGGGGGGCTCTGGGAGACCCAGTACTTC
>TRBJ1-1|TRBD1|TRBV5-5|.
CASSYGQDFFMNTEAFF
TGTGCCAGCAGCTATGGACAGGACTTCTTCATGAACACTGAAGCTTTCTTT
>TRBJ1-4|TRBD1|TRBV19|.
CASSTGTGYEKLFF
TGTGCCAGTAGTACCGGGACAGGGTATGAAAAACTGTTTTTT
>TRBJ1-1|.|TRBV7-8|once
CASSLSQGKAFF
TGTGCCAGCAGCTTAAGTCAGGGGAAAGCTTTCTTT
>TRBJ2-7|.|TRBV12-2|.
CASRPGGTGVTYEQYF
TGTGCAAGTCGCCCCGGGGGGACAGGGGTTACCTACGAGCAGTACTTC
>TRBJ1-2|.|TRBV7-3|.
CASSLLGYTF
TGTGCCAGCAGCTTACTTGGCTACACCTTC
>TRBJ1-4|TRBD1|TRBV7-3|.
CASSSTGTGSPLVF
TGTGCCAGCAGCTCCACCGGGACAGGGAGTCCTCTTGTTTTT
>TRBJ1-3|.|TRBV30|.
CAWSVGASGNTIYF
TGTGCCTGGAGTGTGGGCGCCTCTGGAAACACCATATATTTT
>TRBJ1-1|.|TRBV4-2|.
CASSQVGGESTEAFF
TGTGCCAGCAGCCAAGTAGGGGGGGAAAGCACTGAAGCTTTCTTT
>TRBJ2-3|TRBD2|TRBV9|once
CASSVRGGGGDTQYF
TGTGCCAGCAGCGTAAGGGGCGGGGGGGGCGATACGCAGTATTTT
>TRBJ1-2|TRBD1|TRBV7-9|.
CASSLARGVPGQSNYGYTF
TGTGCCAGCAGCTTAGCCAGGGGGGTACCGGGACAGTCTAACTATGGCTACACCTTC
>TRBJ1-2|.|TRBV4-1|.
CASSQAQLQGQGYTF
TGCGCCAGCAGCCAAGCCCAACTCCAGGGGCAGGGCTACACCTTC
>TRBJ2-5|.|TRBV4-2|once
CASSQGESPETQYF
TGTGCCAGCAGCCAAGGAGAGTCCCCAGAGACCCAGTACTTC
>TRBJ1-2|.|TRBV6-1|.
CASSQTATSYGYTF
TGTGCCAGCAGCCAGACTGCGACTTCCTATGGCTACACCTTC
>TRBJ2-1|TRBD2|TRBV19|.
CASSMGGGGHNEQFF
TGTGCCAGTAGTATGGGCGGGGGTGGTCACAATGAGCAGTTCTTC
>TRBJ2-7|TRBD1|TRBV27|once
CASTPNGQGPYEQYF
TGTGCCAGCACCCCGAACGGACAGGGGCCCTACGAGCAGTACTTC
>TRBJ2-4|.|TRBV11-1|.
CASSLGRRVAF
TGTGCCAGCAGCTTAGGTCGCAGGGTAGCTTTC
>TRBJ2-5|.|TRBV18|.
CASSPLDFSAAETQYF
TGTGCCAGCTCACCACTCGACTTTAGTGCTGCAGAGACCCAGTACTTC
>TRBJ1-5|TRBD1|TRBV6-6|once
CASILQGNSNQPQHF
TGTGCCAGCATACTACAGGGGAATAGCAATCAGCCCCAGCATTTT
>TRBJ1-1|TRBD1|TRBV19|.
CASSSYGTGDWAFF
TGTGCCAGTAGTTCGTACGGGACAGGGGACTGGGCTTTCTTT
>TRBJ1-4|.|TRBV7-9|.
CASRLGRHQSEKLFF
TGTGCCAGCAGACTGGGGAGGCACCAGTCCGAAAAACTGTTTTTT
>TRBJ2-3|TRBD2|TRBV7-3|.
CASSLLADTDTQYF
TGTGCCAGCAGCCTACTAGCGGACACAGATACGCAGTATTTT
>TRBJ1-1|TRBD1|TRBV12-5|.
CASAGTGNTEAFF
TGTGCTAGTGCTGGGACAGGAAACACTGAAGCTTTCTTT
>TRBJ2-7|TRBD1|TRBV4-1|.
CASSPGQGARYEQYF
TGCGCCAGCAGCCCAGGACAGGGGGCAAGATACGAGCAGTACTTC
>TRBJ2-7|TRBD1|TRBV5-8|.
CASSSSDRGPYEQYF
TGTGCCAGCAGCTCTTCCGACAGGGGCCCCTACGAGCAGTACTTC
>TRBJ1-3|TRBD1|TRBV4-2|once
CASSQEGTGRNTIYF
TGTGCCAGCAGCCAAGAGGGGACAGGGAGAAACACCATATATTTT
>TRBJ2-5|TRBD2|TRBV4-1|.
CASSHLGLAGGETQYF
TGCGCCAGCAGCCATTTGGGACTAGCGGGAGGAGAGACCCAGTACTTC
>TRBJ2-7|TRBD2|TRBV5-5|.
CASSLAGGLAGPVYEQYF
TGTGCCAGCAGCTTGGCCGGAGGACTAGCGGGGCCGGTCTACGAGCAGTACTTC
>TRBJ2-7|.|TRBV5-1|.
CASSLVGGAMNEQYF
TGCGCCAGCAGCTTGGTTGGGGGGGCAATGAACGAGCAGTACTTC
>TRBJ1-1|TRBD1|TRBV7-9|.
CASSLGQLKGFF
TGTGCCAGCAGCTTGGGACAGCTGAAAGGTTTCTTT
>TRBJ2-4|TRBD2|TRBV7-9|.
CASSPAGTRGAKNIQYF
TGTGCCAGCAGCCCGGCGGGGACTAGGGGAGCCAAAAACATTCAGTACTTC
>TRBJ2-5|.|TRBV11-2|.
CASSSRGRETQYF
TGTGCCAGCAGCTCGCGGGGCAGAGAGACCCAGTACTTC
>TRBJ2-7|.|TRBV9|.
CASSPWRGGIYEQYF
TGTGCCAGCAGCCCGTGGCGTGGGGGGATCTACGAGCAGTACTTC
>TRBJ2-7|.|TRBV18|.
CASSRLTEDEQYF
TGTGCCAGCTCACGTCTCACGGAGGACGAGCAGTACTTC
>TRBJ1-2|.|TRBV30|once
CAWRMGGYAYGYTF
TGTGCCTGGAGGATGGGGGGGTATGCCTATGGCTACACCTTC